This TCR beta chain is from a study of cytomegalovirus exposure and HLA in healthy donors. It was with 60 Vbeta and 13 Jbeta primers that the PCR ran. Repertoires were generated with immunoSEQ multiplex PCR, while TCRdb's copy carries only in-frame clones and drops some. The table for this sample gives 150,000 to 200,000 clones. Study outcomes and limitations: Earlier analysis found most TCR beta V segments productive about 87% or about 30% of the time. An observed cluster of highly shared sequence variants was recorded as a likely sequencing artifact. Some public TCRs appeared in many individuals, while most sequences were rare. Per a later analysis, HLA-associated TCR beta chains showed more clonal expansion than other, equally common TCR beta chains.

A note on this clone: The antigen is undetermined.

Unmatched junction bases numbered 12, after V lost 8 bases and J lost 5 bases. In germline, CDR1 is SEHNR, CDR2 FQNEAQ (reference sequence). This CDR3 has 15 residues. The sequencing sample was made of PBMCs. The chain links TRBV7-9 to TRBJ2-1; 7 bases are a match to TRBD2. The source is an older woman in good health and CMV-seronegative. The CDR3 protein is CASPGRRELDNEQFF. For the CDR3, the DNA is TGTGCCAGCCCCGGGAGGCGGGAGTTGGACAATGAGCAGTTCTTC. The full variable domain, its missing parts supplied by reference TRBV7-9 and TRBJ2-1, is DTGVSQNPRHKITKRGQNVTFRCDPISEHNRLYWYRQTLGQGPEFLTYFQNEAQLEKSRLLSDRFSAERPKGSFSTLEIQRTEQGDSAMYLCASPGRRELDNEQFFGPGTRLTVL.